This entry describes one T cell receptor beta chain. A junction end diverges from the germline sequence, so it may reflect a read error. This CDR3 is 15 amino acids long. CDR1 is SGHRS and CDR2 is YFSETQ in the germline V gene. The sample is drawn from a study of blood T cell repertoires in COVID-19. Study details: COVID-19 samples, acute and convalescent, were from the United States, Italy and Spain. T cells, B-cell-depleted T cells, or PBMCs supplied cDNA or gDNA.

Original handling: Amplification of reference gene primers was used by the study to estimate nucleated cell counts. Sequencing was performed with immunoSEQ multiplex PCR; in TCRdb, only in-frame clones are kept and a portion is missing. V and J calls and clone size follow that table, whereas D and trimming were derived from the DNA. The profile shows more than 350,000 clones, around 87% of them singletons. Seattle cases were enrolled at active infection and followed longitudinally. The sequenced sample was peripheral blood. This chain links TRBV5-1 with TRBJ1-1; a weak D match, TRBD1 (5 bases). This receptor was taken from a woman aged 25 to 39 with COVID-19, enrolled during active disease. Here the CDR3 DNA reads TGCGCCAGCTGCTTGTTTGAGGGGCGGGGTACTGAAGCTTTCTTT. Translation gives CASCLFEGRGTEAFF.